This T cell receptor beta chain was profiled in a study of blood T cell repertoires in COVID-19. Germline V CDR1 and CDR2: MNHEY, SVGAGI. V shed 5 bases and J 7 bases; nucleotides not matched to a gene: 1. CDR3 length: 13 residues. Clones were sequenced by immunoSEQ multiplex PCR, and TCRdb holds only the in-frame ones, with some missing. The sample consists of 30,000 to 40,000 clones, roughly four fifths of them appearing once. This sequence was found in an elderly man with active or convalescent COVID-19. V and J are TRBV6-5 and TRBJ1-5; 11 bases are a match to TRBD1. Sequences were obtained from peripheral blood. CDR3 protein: CASSRTGGQPQHF. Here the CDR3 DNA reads TGTGCCAGCAGTCGGACAGGGGGCCAGCCCCAGCATTTT.